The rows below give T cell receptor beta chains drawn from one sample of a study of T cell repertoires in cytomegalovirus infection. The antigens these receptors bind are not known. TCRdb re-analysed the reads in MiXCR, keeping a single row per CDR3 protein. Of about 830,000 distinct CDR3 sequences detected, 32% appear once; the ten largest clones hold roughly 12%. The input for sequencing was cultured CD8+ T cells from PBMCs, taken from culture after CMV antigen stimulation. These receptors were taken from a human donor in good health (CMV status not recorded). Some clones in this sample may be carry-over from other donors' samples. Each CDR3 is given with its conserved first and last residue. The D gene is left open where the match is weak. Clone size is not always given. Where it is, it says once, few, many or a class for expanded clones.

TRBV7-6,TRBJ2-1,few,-,CASSVYGLNEQFF,TGTGCCAGCAGCGTTTATGGCCTCAATGAGCAGTTCTTC
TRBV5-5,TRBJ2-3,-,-,CASSSRLWEARGDTQYF,TGTGCCAGCAGCTCCCGCCTCTGGGAGGCGCGCGGAGATACGCAGTATTTT
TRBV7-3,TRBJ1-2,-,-,CASSLGGAVRRGYTF,TGTGCCAGCAGCTTAGGGGGGGCCGTGCGAAGGGGCTACACCTTC
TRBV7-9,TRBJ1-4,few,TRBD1,CASSLVPRQGERNEKLFF,TGTGCCAGCAGCTTAGTACCCCGGCAGGGGGAAAGGAATGAAAAACTGTTTTTT
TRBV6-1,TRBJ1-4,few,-,CASSDEKLFF,TGTGCCAGCAGTGATGAAAAACTGTTTTTT
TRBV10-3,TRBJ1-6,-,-,CAIIIGALLHF,TGTGCCATCATTATCGGGGCCTTACTCCACTTT
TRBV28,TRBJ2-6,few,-,CASSLSTGALPGANVLTF,TGTGCCAGCAGTTTATCGACGGGGGCCTTGCCTGGGGCCAACGTCCTGACTTTC
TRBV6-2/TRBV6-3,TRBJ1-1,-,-,CASSPGPPGTEAFF,TGTGCCAGCAGTCCGGGACCTCCGGGCACTGAAGCTTTCTTT
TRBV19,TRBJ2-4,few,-,CASSPLGELKAKNIQYF,TGTGCCAGTAGTCCCCTGGGGGAGCTAAAGGCCAAAAACATTCAGTACTTC
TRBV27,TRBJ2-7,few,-,CASSLRTAPGLEQYF,TGTGCCAGCAGTCTCCGGACTGCCCCGGGGCTCGAGCAGTACTTC
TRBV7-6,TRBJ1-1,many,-,CASSLGQVTEAFF,TGTGCCAGCAGCTTAGGGCAGGTTACTGAAGCTTTCTTT
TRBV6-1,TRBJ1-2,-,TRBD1,CATKPGGRYGYTF,TGTGCCACCAAGCCAGGGGGCAGATATGGCTACACCTTC
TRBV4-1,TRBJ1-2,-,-,CASSQDRGGYGYTF,TGCGCCAGCAGCCAAGATCGGGGAGGGTATGGCTACACCTTC
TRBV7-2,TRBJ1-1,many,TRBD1,CASSLEGGGVVNTEAFF,TGTGCCAGCAGCTTAGAAGGGGGCGGAGTGGTGAACACTGAAGCTTTCTTT
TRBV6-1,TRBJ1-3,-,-,CASSYRVAGNTIYF,TGTGCCAGCAGCTACAGGGTGGCTGGAAACACCATATATTTT
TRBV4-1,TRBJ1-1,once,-,CASSQGESTEAFF,TGCGCCAGCAGCCAAGGAGAGAGCACTGAAGCTTTCTTT
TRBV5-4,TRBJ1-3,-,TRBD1,CASSSGTGGFSGNTIYF,TGTGCCAGCAGCAGCGGGACAGGGGGCTTCTCTGGAAACACCATATATTTT
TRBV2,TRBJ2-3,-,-,CASREERYTDTQYF,TGTGCCAGTAGAGAGGAGCGGTACACAGATACGCAGTATTTT
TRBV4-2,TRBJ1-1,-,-,CASSQGRITEAFF,TGTGCCAGCAGCCAAGGGAGGATCACTGAAGCTTTCTTT
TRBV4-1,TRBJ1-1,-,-,CASSQELHTEAFF,TGTGCCAGCAGCCAAGAACTCCACACTGAAGCTTTCTTT
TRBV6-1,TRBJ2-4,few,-,CASTESIPKNIQYF,TGTGCCAGCACCGAATCGATCCCCAAAAACATTCAGTACTTC
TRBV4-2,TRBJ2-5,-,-,CASSQDSPSRRAQYF,TGTGCCAGCAGCCAAGACAGCCCTAGCCGGCGGGCCCAGTACTTC
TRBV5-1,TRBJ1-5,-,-,CASSRSGGLGEPQHF,TGCGCCAGCAGCCGATCGGGGGGTCTTGGGGAGCCCCAGCATTTT
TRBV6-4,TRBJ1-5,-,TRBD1,CASRNQGQDINQPQHF,TGTGCCAGCAGAAACCAGGGACAGGACATAAATCAGCCCCAGCATTTT
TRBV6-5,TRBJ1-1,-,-,CASSYFPGSEAFF,TGTGCCAGCAGTTACTTCCCCGGGTCTGAAGCTTTCTTT
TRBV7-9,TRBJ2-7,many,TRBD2,CASSWTSGVGHEQYF,TGTGCCAGCAGTTGGACTAGCGGGGTGGGGCACGAGCAGTACTTC
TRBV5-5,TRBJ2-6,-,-,CASSLDGYPNSGANVLTF,TGTGCCAGCAGCTTGGACGGGTACCCGAACTCTGGGGCCAACGTCCTGACTTTC
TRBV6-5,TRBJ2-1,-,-,CASSDLGREINNEQFF,TGTGCCAGCAGTGACCTTGGAAGGGAGATTAACAATGAGCAGTTCTTC
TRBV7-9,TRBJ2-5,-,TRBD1,CASSPQDRGLEETQYF,TGTGCCAGCAGCCCACAGGACAGGGGGCTTGAGGAGACCCAGTACTTC
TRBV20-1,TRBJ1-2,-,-,CSAPRRGYGYTF,TGCAGTGCCCCTCGCAGGGGCTATGGCTACACCTTC
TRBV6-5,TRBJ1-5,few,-,CASSYSTESQPQHF,TGTGCCAGCAGTTATTCGACAGAAAGTCAGCCCCAGCATTTT
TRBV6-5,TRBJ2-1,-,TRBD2,CASTPKRGSYNEQFF,TGTGCCAGCACCCCAAAGCGGGGATCCTACAATGAGCAGTTCTTC
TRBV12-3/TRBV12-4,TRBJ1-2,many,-,CASISVVGGYTF,TGTGCCAGCATCTCGGTGGTGGGAGGCTACACCTTC
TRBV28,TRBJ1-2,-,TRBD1,CASNSRLGQNNYGYTF,TGTGCCAGCAATTCAAGGCTGGGACAGAATAACTATGGCTACACCTTC
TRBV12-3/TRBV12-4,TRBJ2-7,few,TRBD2,CASSWTSGSYEQYF,TGTGCCAGCAGTTGGACTAGCGGGAGCTACGAGCAGTACTTC
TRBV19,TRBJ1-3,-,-,CASAPTAISGNTIYF,TGTGCCAGCGCACCGACGGCTATCTCTGGAAACACCATATATTTT
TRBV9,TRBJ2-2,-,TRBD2,CASSSPKSGGLGGELFF,TGTGCCAGCAGCTCCCCGAAGAGCGGGGGGCTGGGGGGGGAGCTGTTTTTT
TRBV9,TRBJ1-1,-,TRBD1,CASSVGGQLNTEAFF,TGTGCCAGCAGCGTAGGGGGACAGTTGAACACTGAAGCTTTCTTT
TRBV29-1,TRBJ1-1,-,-,CSVEFLDEAFF,TGCAGCGTTGAATTTTTAGATGAAGCTTTCTTT
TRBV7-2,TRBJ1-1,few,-,CASSSLWGNTEAFF,TGTGCCAGCAGCTCTCTTTGGGGGAACACTGAAGCTTTCTTT
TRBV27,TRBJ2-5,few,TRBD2,CASRRAGARQETQYF,TGTGCCAGCAGAAGAGCGGGGGCGCGTCAAGAGACCCAGTACTTC
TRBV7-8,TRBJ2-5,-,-,CASSLETGLVMETQYF,TGTGCCAGCAGCTTAGAAACTGGCCTGGTGATGGAGACCCAGTACTTC
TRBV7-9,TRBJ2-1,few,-,CASSLEQVDEQFF,TGTGCCAGCAGCTTGGAACAGGTCGATGAGCAGTTCTTC
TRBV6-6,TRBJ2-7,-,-,CASSLGWGDNEQYF,TGTGCCAGCAGTCTCGGTTGGGGGGATAATGAGCAGTACTTC
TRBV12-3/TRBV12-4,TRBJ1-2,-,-,CASTPGSPGAYGYTF,TGTGCCAGCACCCCCGGTTCCCCAGGGGCCTATGGCTACACCTTC
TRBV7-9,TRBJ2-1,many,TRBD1,CASSLVRTGVNEQFF,TGTGCCAGCAGCTTAGTCCGGACAGGGGTGAATGAGCAGTTCTTC
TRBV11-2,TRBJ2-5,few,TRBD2,CASSLGALAGQETQYF,TGTGCCAGCAGCTTAGGCGCGCTAGCGGGGCAAGAGACCCAGTACTTC
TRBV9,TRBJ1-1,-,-,CASSAQTEAFF,TGTGCCAGCAGCGCGCAGACAGAAGCTTTCTTT
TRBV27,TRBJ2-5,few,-,CASSSASGHYF,TGTGCCAGCAGTTCGGCCTCGGGACACTACTTC
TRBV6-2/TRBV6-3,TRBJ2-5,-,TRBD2,CASSYKTSDVVGETQYF,TGTGCCAGCAGTTACAAAACTAGCGACGTGGTTGGAGAGACCCAGTACTTC
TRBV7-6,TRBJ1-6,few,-,CASSRGIARSWDSPLHF,TGTGCCAGCAGCCGAGGAATAGCGCGATCCTGGGATTCACCCCTCCACTTT